The clone carrying this T cell receptor beta chain was picked up a small number of times. The antigen is undetermined. This entry is derived from a study of shared clonotypes between healthy human individuals. As processed by the authors: Filtering differed because ImmunoSEQ produced junction-only sequences that carried no quality scores. Method: immunoSEQ multiplex PCR; TCRdb's copy keeps in-frame clones and lacks some. V and J calls and clone size follow that table, whereas D and trimming were derived from the DNA. The table lists about 1.1 million clones, approximately 78% of them singletons. Study findings and constraints: Donor clonotype sharing was expected to depend on sequencing depth. Naive subsets generally exceeded memory subsets in estimated richness.

Donors, healthy HIV-negative adults, lacked recent acute infections or vaccinations. The length of the CDR3 is 14 residues. With 1 base removed from V and 1 base from J, the gap between germline ends came to 5 bases. The germline gives CDR1 LGHNA, CDR2 YNFKEQ. This rearrangement joins TRBV4-2 to TRBJ1-3; D ambiguous. Source material: memory CD4+ T cells from PBMCs. Documented subset: CD45RA-negative fraction. This TCR came from a man between 18 and 29 years old in good health. Some clones in this sample may be carry-over from other donors' samples. The CDR3 loop is CASSQVESGNTIYF. CDR3 bases: TGTGCCAGCAGCCAAGTTGAGTCTGGAAACACCATATATTTT.